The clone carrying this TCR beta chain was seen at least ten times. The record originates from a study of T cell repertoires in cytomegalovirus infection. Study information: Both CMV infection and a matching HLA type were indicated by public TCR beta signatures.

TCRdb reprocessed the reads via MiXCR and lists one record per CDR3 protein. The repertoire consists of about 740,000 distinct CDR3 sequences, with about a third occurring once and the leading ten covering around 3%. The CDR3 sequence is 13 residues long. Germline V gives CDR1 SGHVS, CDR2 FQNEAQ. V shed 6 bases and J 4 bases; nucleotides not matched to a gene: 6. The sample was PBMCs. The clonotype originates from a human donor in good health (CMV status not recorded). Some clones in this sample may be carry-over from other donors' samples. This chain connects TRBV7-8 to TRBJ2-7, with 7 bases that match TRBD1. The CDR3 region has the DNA TGTGCCAGCAGAAATACAGGGGAATACGAGCAGTACTTC. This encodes CASRNTGEYEQYF. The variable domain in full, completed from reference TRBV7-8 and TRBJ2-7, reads GAGVSQSPRYKVAKRGQDVALRCDPISGHVSLFWYQQALGQGPEFLTYFQNEAQLDKSGLPSDRFFAERPEGSVSTLKIQRTQQEDSAVYLCASRNTGEYEQYFGPGTRLTVT.